The next 3 T cell receptor beta chains were all read from a single sample in a study of cytomegalovirus exposure and HLA in healthy donors. PCR employed 60 Vbeta and 13 Jbeta primers. Method: immunoSEQ multiplex PCR; TCRdb's copy keeps in-frame clones and lacks some. The sample records some 200,000 clones, approximately 79% being singletons. The sample taken for sequencing was PBMCs. The receptors derive from a man aged 50-59 years in good health and CMV-seronegative.

This clone was seen more than once but under ten times. This chain joins TRBV5-1 and TRBJ2-3; 9 bases match TRBD2. V lost 3 bases and J lost 6; bases outside the gene matches: 5. This CDR3 comprises 14 residues. Germline CDR1 reads SGHRS; CDR2 reads YFSETQ. The CDR3 nucleotides are TGCGCCAGCAGCTCAACTACTAGCGGGGATACGCAGTATTTT. This translates into CASSSTTSGDTQYF.

J is TRBJ1-1 and V is TRBV30; no reliable D call. The CDR3 totals 13 residues. Germline V gene lookup returns CDR1 GTSNPN and CDR2 SVGIG (reference sequence). Trimming left V 3 bases short and J 3 bases short, with 11 bases between. The CDR3 DNA is TGTGCCTGGAGCGGGGTAACGGACACTGAAGCTTTCTTT. The encoded protein is CAWSGVTDTEAFF.

The V gene is TRBV7-6, the J gene TRBJ2-2, with D perhaps TRBD2 (5 bases). The germline V gene has CDR1 SGHVS and CDR2 FNYEAQ. This CDR3 comprises 15 residues. Trimming took 1 base from V and 6 from J, leaving 12 bases between them. The CDR3 sequence: CASSLVEQRPGELFF. CDR3 bases: TGTGCCAGCAGCTTAGTTGAACAGCGGCCCGGGGAGCTGTTTTTT.